This is a list of T cell receptor beta chains from one sample in a study of cytomegalovirus exposure and HLA in healthy donors. Assay used: immunoSEQ multiplex PCR; TCRdb lists only in-frame clones, some missing. The table shows fewer than 200,000 clones, with 80% to 90% occurring only once. The sample comprised PBMCs. Receptors were obtained from a woman aged 18-35 years in good health and CMV-seronegative. The CDR3 runs from the conserved cysteine through the conserved F or W. The order of the fields is CDR3 DNA, CDR3 protein, J gene, V gene, D gene, clone size, CDR3 length. D genes are given only for firm matches. Clone sizes are given selectively: once, few, many, or a class where the clone is expanded.

TGTGCCAGCAGTTACCATGACAGGGATTCCTACGAGCAGTACTTC CASSYHDRDSYEQYF TRBJ2-7 TRBV6-5 TRBD1 NA 15
TGCGCCAGCAGCCAAGATCTGGAGGGGGCCCCCTACAATGAGCAGTTCTTC CASSQDLEGAPYNEQFF TRBJ2-1 TRBV4-1 NA NA 17
TGTGCCAGCAGTTCCCTCCCCGGGAGTAGCAATGAGCAGTTCTTC CASSSLPGSSNEQFF TRBJ2-1 TRBV28 NA NA 15
TGCAGCGTTGCCGTGGAGGGCACCATATATTTT CSVAVEGTIYF TRBJ1-3 TRBV29-1 NA NA 11
TGTGCCAGCAGAGGGACCGGGACTTTGGGAAACACCATATATTTT CASRGTGTLGNTIYF TRBJ1-3 TRBV27 NA few 15
TGTGCCAGCAGCTTAGACCCACTAGCGATGCAACAGTTCTTC CASSLDPLAMQQFF TRBJ2-1 TRBV7-2 TRBD2 NA 14
TGTGCCAGCTCACCTTCGCAGGAAGCTTTCTTT CASSPSQEAFF TRBJ1-1 TRBV18 NA NA 11
TGTGCCAGCAGCCTGAGGACAGCCACTGAAGCTTTCTTT CASSLRTATEAFF TRBJ1-1 TRBV11-2 NA NA 13
TGTGCCAGCAGTGGGCTGGAGGTGGCCTACAATGAGCAGTTCTTC CASSGLEVAYNEQFF TRBJ2-1 TRBV2 NA NA 15
TGTGCCAGTAGCGATCCGGGACTAGCGGGAGCCGGAGATACGCAGTATTTT CASSDPGLAGAGDTQYF TRBJ2-3 TRBV19 TRBD2 few 17
TGCGCCAGCAGCCAAGGTAGCGGGAGGGCCCGTGGCGAGCAGTACTTC CASSQGSGRARGEQYF TRBJ2-7 TRBV4-1 TRBD2 NA 16
TGTGCCAGCAGCTTTCAAGGGGGAGGGGGTACGCAGTATTTT CASSFQGGGGTQYF TRBJ2-3 TRBV7-2 NA NA 14
TGCGCCAGCAGCCAAGGATTAGGGGGAGAGGGCGAGCAGTACTTC CASSQGLGGEGEQYF TRBJ2-7 TRBV4-1 NA NA 15
TGTGCCAGCGGCATTAGCGGCTACTACGAGCAGTACTTC CASGISGYYEQYF TRBJ2-7 TRBV7-2 NA NA 13
TGTGCCAGCAGTTCCGAGGACAGGGTAGGTGAGCAGTACTTC CASSSEDRVGEQYF TRBJ2-7 TRBV6-1 TRBD1 NA 14
TGTGCCAGCAGCTTGAGGCGAGGGCTCGGTGAGCAGTTCTTC CASSLRRGLGEQFF TRBJ2-1 TRBV5-4 NA NA 14
TGCGCCAGCAGGGGAGAGCCTGGGGTTGGTGAGCAGTTCTTC CASRGEPGVGEQFF TRBJ2-1 TRBV23-1 NA NA 14
TGTGCCAGCAGCCCGAGCCAGGTGAACACTGAAGCTTTCTTT CASSPSQVNTEAFF TRBJ1-1 TRBV7-9 NA NA 14
TGTGCCAGCAGTTTGCGGGGGGGCTCCTACGAGCAGTACTTC CASSLRGGSYEQYF TRBJ2-7 TRBV28 TRBD2 NA 14
TGCAGCGTTGCAACGGGGGGAAACACTGAAGCTTTCTTT CSVATGGNTEAFF TRBJ1-1 TRBV29-1 NA NA 13
TGTGCTAGCAGCTTGAGGCAGAACACTGAAGCTTTCTTT CASSLRQNTEAFF TRBJ1-1 TRBV7-7 NA NA 13
TGTGCCAGTAGTGTAGGACAGGGGATCACTGAAGCTTTCTTT CASSVGQGITEAFF TRBJ1-1 TRBV19 TRBD1 once 14
TGTGCCAGCGGGGGGGCAGGGAAGGTTGGGCAGCCCCAGCATTTT CASGGAGKVGQPQHF TRBJ1-5 TRBV6-1 NA NA 15
TGTGCCAGCAGCCACAATCGGCCGTCAGGGGGGGAGACCCAGTACTTC CASSHNRPSGGETQYF TRBJ2-5 TRBV14 NA few 16
TGCGCAGCCCACTCGGGTACTTACACTGAAGCTTTCTTT CAAHSGTYTEAFF TRBJ1-1 TRBV6-5 NA once 13
TGCGCCAGCAGCTTGCTTGCAGGCGAAAATCAGCCCCAGCATTTT CASSLLAGENQPQHF TRBJ1-5 TRBV5-1 NA few 15
TGTGCCAGTAGTATAGATACGGGACAGAATAACTATGGCTACACCTTC CASSIDTGQNNYGYTF TRBJ1-2 TRBV19 TRBD1 NA 16
TGTGCCATCAGCCCCACTAGCGGGACTAGCTCCTACAATGAGCAGTTCTTC CAISPTSGTSSYNEQFF TRBJ2-1 TRBV10-3 TRBD2 NA 17
TGTGCCAGCATCCCAAGCCGGGCAGGGTTTACCTACGAGCAGTACTTC CASIPSRAGFTYEQYF TRBJ2-7 TRBV28 NA NA 16
TGTGCCAGCAGCAAAGTAAGCGGGAGGAACTCTGGGGCCAACGTCCTGACTTTC CASSKVSGRNSGANVLTF TRBJ2-6 TRBV21-1 NA NA 18
TGTGCCAGCTCACCACTACTCGACAGCGCGATCACCGGGGAGCTGTTTTTT CASSPLLDSAITGELFF TRBJ2-2 TRBV18 NA few 17
TGTGCCAGCAGCACTTCGACGGGGGTAGGGGAGACCCAGTACTTC CASSTSTGVGETQYF TRBJ2-5 TRBV11-3 NA NA 15
TGTGCCAGCAGCTTCATGGGACTAGCGGGAGGGCCGAACGAGCAGTACTTC CASSFMGLAGGPNEQYF TRBJ2-7 TRBV5-4 TRBD2 few 17
TGTGCCAGCAGTCGCACTAGCGGGGGATCCTACGAGCAGTACTTC CASSRTSGGSYEQYF TRBJ2-7 TRBV6-5 TRBD2 NA 15
TGTGCCAGCAGCCAAGCAGGGTCAGGGGCATATGGCTACACCTTC CASSQAGSGAYGYTF TRBJ1-2 TRBV14 NA NA 15
TGTGCTAGTGGTTTGGTAGTAGGGGAAACTGAAGCTTTCTTT CASGLVVGETEAFF TRBJ1-1 TRBV12-5 NA NA 14
TGTGCCAGCAGTTTACAAGTTAGCTCCTACAATGAGCAGTTCTTC CASSLQVSSYNEQFF TRBJ2-1 TRBV27 NA NA 15
TGCGCCAGCAGCACAATCTCCGGGACAGGGGGCGGATACGAGCAGTACTTC CASSTISGTGGGYEQYF TRBJ2-7 TRBV5-1 TRBD1 NA 17
TGTGCCAGCAGCGCACTAGCTCCCACAGATACGCAGTATTTT CASSALAPTDTQYF TRBJ2-3 TRBV9 NA NA 14
TGTGCCAGCGTGGGAACAGGGGGCGCGTTTAGGGGTGGCTACACCTTC CASVGTGGAFRGGYTF TRBJ1-2 TRBV2 TRBD1 NA 16
TGTGCCAGTCGATACAGTCACTCCTTTGCAACTAATGAAAAACTGTTTTTT CASRYSHSFATNEKLFF TRBJ1-4 TRBV19 NA NA 17